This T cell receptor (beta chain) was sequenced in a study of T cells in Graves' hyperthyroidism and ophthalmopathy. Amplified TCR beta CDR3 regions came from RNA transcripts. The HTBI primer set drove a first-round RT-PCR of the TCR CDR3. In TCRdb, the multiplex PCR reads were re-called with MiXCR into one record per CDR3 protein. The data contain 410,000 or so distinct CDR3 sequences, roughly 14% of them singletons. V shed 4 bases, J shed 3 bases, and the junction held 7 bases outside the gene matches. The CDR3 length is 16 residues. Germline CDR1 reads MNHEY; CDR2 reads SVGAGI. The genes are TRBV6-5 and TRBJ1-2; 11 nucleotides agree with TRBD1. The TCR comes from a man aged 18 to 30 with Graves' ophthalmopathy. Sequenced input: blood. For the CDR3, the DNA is TGTGCCAGCAGTTGGGGGGGACAGGGGGGAGACTATGGCTACACCTTC. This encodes CASSWGGQGGDYGYTF.